This TCR beta chain was recorded in a study of human T cells and chemical hapten exposure. Extraction of total RNA was performed on unfractionated whole blood. As regards this clonotype: Its matching antigen is unknown.

Study-wide results and caveats: Sensitizing to DPC left TCRs with a frequency above 1 in 1000 unaltered.

As the library was built, unique molecular identifiers were attached to individual cDNA molecules. MiXCR, run by TCRdb on the 5' RACE reads, gives a single entry per CDR3 protein. The table records tens of thousands of distinct CDR3 sequences, around 15% of them present only once. CDR1 MDHEN and CDR2 SYDVKM come from the germline V gene. The CDR3 contains 15 residues. Between the trimmed V and J ends, which lost 2 bases and 1 base, there was a span of 9 bases. V and J are TRBV28 and TRBJ1-3; the D is unclear. The receptor's source is a female donor in good health. Written as DNA, the CDR3 is TGTGCCAGCAGTTTAACACTGAAATCTGGAAACACCATATATTTT. It encodes CASSLTLKSGNTIYF. Looking up the rest from reference TRBV28 and TRBJ1-3 gives the full variable domain: DVKVTQSSRYLVKRTGEKVFLECVQDMDHENMFWYRQDPGLGLRLIYFSYDVKMKEKGDIPEGYSVSREKKERFSLILESASTNQTSMYLCASSLTLKSGNTIYFGEGSWLTVV.